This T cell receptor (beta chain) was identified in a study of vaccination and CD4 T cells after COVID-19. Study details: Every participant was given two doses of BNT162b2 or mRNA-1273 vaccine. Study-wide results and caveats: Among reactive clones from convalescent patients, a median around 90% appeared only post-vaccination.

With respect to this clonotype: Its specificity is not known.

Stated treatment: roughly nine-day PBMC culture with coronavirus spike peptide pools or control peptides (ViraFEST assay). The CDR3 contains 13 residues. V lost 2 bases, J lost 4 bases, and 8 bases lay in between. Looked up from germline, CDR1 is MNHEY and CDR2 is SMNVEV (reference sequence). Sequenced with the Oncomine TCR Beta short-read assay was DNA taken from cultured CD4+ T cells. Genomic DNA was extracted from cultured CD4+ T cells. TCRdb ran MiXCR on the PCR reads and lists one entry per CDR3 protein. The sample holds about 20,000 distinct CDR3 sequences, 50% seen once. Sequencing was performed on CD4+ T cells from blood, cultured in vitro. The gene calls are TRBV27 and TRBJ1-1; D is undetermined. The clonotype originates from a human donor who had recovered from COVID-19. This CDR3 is CASSLTGITEAFF. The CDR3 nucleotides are TGTGCCAGCAGTTTAACGGGCATCACTGAAGCTTTCTTT.